This T cell receptor beta chain was identified in a study of T-cell reconstitution after alpha-beta-depleted transplantation in children. The CDR3 spans 18 residues. Unique molecular identifiers were built into the TCRbeta library. Each CDR3 protein gets one entry after TCRdb re-called the PCR reads with MiXCR. This sample has roughly 200,000 distinct CDR3 sequences, with approximately 9% found just once. This chain links TRBV21-1 with TRBJ2-4; the table's TRBD2 call for D was not verified on the DNA. TRBV21-1 is an annotated pseudogene. The sample in question was PBMCs from the stem cell graft donor, obtained from the stem cell graft. The sequence derives from a human donor who donated a stem cell graft to a child with acute lymphoblastic leukemia. The CDR3 DNA reads TGTGCCAGCAGCAAAGGGCAGGGGAAGAGTACGGGAGAAAACATTCAGTACTTC. Encoded protein: CASSKGQGKSTGENIQYF.